This T cell receptor (beta chain) was obtained from a study of Ad26.COV2.S vaccination and SARS-CoV-2 variants. Assay: immunoSEQ multiplex PCR; the TCRdb copy retains only in-frame clones and omits some. Of about 390,000 clones detected, over 80% appear once; the ten largest clones hold approximately 1.7%. V lost 0 bases to trimming and J lost 6 bases; unmatched junction nucleotides: 7. The CDR3 consists of 15 residues. Per germline, CDR1 LGHNA and CDR2 YSLEER. Treatment here: some 20 received Ad26.COV2.S at low or high dose, single or two shots; roughly five received placebo; per-sample allocation not given. The investigators took samples on day 63 after the first vaccine or placebo injection.

The chain employs TRBV4-3 and TRBJ1-1; 7 positions match TRBD1. Material: peripheral blood, obtained in a trial of Ad26.COV2.S vaccine versus placebo. The receptor's source is a person aged 18-65 years who received the Ad26.COV2.S COVID-19 vaccine or a placebo. The CDR3 DNA sequence: TGCGCCAGCAGCCAAGAACTGACAGGGAATCCTGAAGCTTTCTTT. This sequence encodes CASSQELTGNPEAFF.